These 2 T cell receptor beta chains were sequenced from one sample in a study of beta chain features in type 1 diabetes. General study points: The study found moderately but significantly shorter TCRB CDR3s in all four CD4+ subsets of Type 1 diabetes patients.

The antigens these receptors bind are not known. The authors reverse transcribed all of the isolated RNA, so sequencing captured expressed TCRB transcripts. Some clones are missing from TCRdb's copy, which holds only in-frame ones; the method was immunoSEQ multiplex PCR. The sample has 500,000 to 650,000 clones, 9.5% to 15% seen once. Material for sequencing was naive CD4+ T cells from blood. The receptor set was obtained from a man younger than 45 with type 1 diabetes.

This clone has a handful of counts. This chain links TRBV18 with TRBJ1-1, with D unresolved. The CDR3 has 14 residues. The germline V and J ends were trimmed by 2 bases and 4 bases, with 11 bases remaining between them. The V gene's germline CDR1 is KGHSH and CDR2 LQKENI. For the CDR3, the DNA is TGTGCCAGCTCACCAGAGGGAACGGGCACTGAAGCTTTCTTT. This codes for CASSPEGTGTEAFF.

A few counts support this clone. V gene TRBV29-1 combines with J gene TRBJ1-2; no definite D call. The CDR3 is made up of 14 amino acids. Germline CDR1 reads SQVTM; CDR2 reads ANQGSEA. V lost 3 bases, J lost 4 bases, and 15 bases lay in between. This chain's CDR3 is CSVDELGRGYGYTF. CDR3 nucleotides: TGCAGCGTTGACGAACTCGGCCGGGGCTATGGCTACACCTTC.